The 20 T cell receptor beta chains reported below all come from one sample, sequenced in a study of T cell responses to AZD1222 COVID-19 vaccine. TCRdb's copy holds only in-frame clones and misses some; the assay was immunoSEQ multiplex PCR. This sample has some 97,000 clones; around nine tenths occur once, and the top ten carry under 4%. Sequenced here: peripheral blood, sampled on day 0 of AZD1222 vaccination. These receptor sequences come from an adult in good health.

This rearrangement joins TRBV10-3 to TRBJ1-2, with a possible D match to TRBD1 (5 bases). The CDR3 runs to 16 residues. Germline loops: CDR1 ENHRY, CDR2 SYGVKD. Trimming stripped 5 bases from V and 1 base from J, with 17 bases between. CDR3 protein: CAISQRRDGINYGYTF. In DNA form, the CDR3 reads TGTGCCATCAGTCAAAGACGGGACGGCATTAACTATGGCTACACCTTC.

CDR3 residues: CASSSFSGNTIYF. CDR3 DNA sequence: TGTGCCAGCAGCTCCTTCTCTGGAAACACCATATATTTT. The rearrangement uses TRBV7-9 and TRBJ1-3, with unresolved D. This CDR3 has 13 amino acids. Trimming took off 4 bases at V and 0 bases at J, with 4 bases between the two ends. Germline CDR1 reads SEHNR; CDR2 reads FQNEAQ (reference sequence).

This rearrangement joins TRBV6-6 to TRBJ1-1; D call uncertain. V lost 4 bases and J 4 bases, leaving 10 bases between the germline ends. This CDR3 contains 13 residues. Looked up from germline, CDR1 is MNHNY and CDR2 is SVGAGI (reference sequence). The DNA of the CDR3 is TGTGCCAGCAGTTCGATCGGTGGCACTGAAGCTTTCTTT. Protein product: CASSSIGGTEAFF.

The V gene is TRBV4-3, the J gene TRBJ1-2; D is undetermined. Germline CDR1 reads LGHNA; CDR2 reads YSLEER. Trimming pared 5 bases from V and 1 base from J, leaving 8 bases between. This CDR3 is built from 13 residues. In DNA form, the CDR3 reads TGCGCCAGCAGCGCGATACTTAACTATGGCTACACCTTC. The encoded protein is CASSAILNYGYTF.

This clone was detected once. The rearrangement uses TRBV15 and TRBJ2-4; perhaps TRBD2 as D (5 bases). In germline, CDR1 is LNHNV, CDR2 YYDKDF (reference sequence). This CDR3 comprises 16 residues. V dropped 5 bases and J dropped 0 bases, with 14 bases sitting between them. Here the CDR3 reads CATSPLEALAKNIQYF. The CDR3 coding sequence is TGTGCCACCAGCCCCCTGGAGGCGTTAGCCAAAAACATTCAGTACTTC.

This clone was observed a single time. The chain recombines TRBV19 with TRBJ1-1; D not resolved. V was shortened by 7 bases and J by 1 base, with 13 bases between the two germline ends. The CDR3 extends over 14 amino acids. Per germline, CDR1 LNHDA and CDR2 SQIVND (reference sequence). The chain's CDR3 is CASNSQGGNTEAFF. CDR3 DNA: TGTGCCAGTAATTCCCAAGGTGGGAACACTGAAGCTTTCTTT.

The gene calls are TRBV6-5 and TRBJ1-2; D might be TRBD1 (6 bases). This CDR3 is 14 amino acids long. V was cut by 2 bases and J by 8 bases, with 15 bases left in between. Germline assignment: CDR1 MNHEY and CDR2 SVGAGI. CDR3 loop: CASSYNALQGGYTF. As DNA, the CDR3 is TGTGCCAGCAGTTACAATGCGCTCCAGGGGGGCTACACCTTC.

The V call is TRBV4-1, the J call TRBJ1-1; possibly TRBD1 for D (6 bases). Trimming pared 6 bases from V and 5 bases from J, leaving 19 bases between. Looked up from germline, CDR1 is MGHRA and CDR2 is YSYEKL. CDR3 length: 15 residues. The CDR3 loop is CASRESNRVWTEAFF. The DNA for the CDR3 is TGCGCCAGCAGAGAATCTAACAGGGTTTGGACTGAAGCTTTCTTT.

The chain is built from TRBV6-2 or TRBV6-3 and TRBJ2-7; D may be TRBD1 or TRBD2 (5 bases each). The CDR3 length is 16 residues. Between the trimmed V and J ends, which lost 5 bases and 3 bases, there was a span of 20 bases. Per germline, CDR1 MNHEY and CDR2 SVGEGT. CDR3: CASSNGLHRIFYEQYF. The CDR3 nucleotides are TGTGCCAGCAGTAACGGACTTCACAGGATTTTCTACGAGCAGTACTTC.

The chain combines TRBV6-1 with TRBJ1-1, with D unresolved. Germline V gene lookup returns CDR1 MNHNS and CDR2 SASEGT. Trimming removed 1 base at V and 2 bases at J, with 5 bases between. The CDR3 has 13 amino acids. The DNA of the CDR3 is TGTGCCAGCAGTGAAGACGGCAACACTGAAGCTTTCTTT. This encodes CASSEDGNTEAFF.

CDR3 nucleotides: TGTGCCAGCAGCGCCGGACAGGGGAGCTCCTACAATGAGCAGTTCTTC. Protein: CASSAGQGSSYNEQFF. V is TRBV7-2 and J is TRBJ2-1, with TRBD1 identical over 9 bases. CDR3 size: 16 residues. Germline V gene lookup returns CDR1 SGHTA and CDR2 FQGNSA. The V and J ends lost 5 bases and 0 bases, in that order; junction bases with no gene match: 5.

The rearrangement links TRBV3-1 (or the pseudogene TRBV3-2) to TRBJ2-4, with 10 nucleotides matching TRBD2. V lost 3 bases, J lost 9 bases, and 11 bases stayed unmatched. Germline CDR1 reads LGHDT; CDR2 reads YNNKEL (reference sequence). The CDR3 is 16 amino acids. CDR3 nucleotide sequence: TGTGCCAGCAGCCATGAAATCCTAGCGGGAGACGGCATTCAGTACTTC. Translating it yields CASSHEILAGDGIQYF.

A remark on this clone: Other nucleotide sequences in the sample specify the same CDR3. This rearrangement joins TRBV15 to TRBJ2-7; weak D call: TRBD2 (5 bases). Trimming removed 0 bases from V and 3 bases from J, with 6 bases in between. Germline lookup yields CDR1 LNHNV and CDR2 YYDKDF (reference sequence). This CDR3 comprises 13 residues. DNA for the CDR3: TGTGCCACCAGCAGAGATCGGGGCTACGAGCAGTACTTC. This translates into CATSRDRGYEQYF.

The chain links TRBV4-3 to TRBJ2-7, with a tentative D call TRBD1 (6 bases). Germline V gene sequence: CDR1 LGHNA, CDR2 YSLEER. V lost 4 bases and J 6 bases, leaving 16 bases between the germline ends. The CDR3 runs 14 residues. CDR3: CASSPATGFFEQYF. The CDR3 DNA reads TGCGCCAGCAGCCCTGCGACAGGTTTTTTCGAGCAGTACTTC.

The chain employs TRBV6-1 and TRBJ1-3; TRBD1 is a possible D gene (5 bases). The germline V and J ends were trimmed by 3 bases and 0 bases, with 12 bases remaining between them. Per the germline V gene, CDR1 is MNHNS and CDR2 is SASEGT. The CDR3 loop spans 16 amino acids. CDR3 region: CASSERGIGSGNTIYF. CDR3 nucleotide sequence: TGTGCCAGCAGTGAGAGGGGCATCGGCTCTGGAAACACCATATATTTT.

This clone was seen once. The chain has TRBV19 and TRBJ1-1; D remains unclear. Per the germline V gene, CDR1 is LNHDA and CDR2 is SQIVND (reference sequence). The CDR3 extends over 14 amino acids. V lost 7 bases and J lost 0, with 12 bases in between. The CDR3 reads CASKSGPVNTEAFF. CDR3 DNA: TGTGCCAGTAAGTCCGGGCCCGTGAACACTGAAGCTTTCTTT.

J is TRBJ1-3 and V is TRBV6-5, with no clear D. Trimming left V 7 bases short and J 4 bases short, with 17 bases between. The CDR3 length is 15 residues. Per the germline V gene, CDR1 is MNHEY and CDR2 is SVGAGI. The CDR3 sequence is CASTKSGISGNTIYF. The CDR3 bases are TGTGCCAGCACCAAAAGTGGGATATCGGGAAACACCATATATTTT.

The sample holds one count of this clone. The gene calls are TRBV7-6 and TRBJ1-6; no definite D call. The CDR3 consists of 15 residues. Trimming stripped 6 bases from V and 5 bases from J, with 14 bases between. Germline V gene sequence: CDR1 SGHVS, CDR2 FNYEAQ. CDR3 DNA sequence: TGTGCCAGCAGACGTAGGACCGACCATAATTCACCCCTCCACTTT. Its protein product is CASRRRTDHNSPLHF.

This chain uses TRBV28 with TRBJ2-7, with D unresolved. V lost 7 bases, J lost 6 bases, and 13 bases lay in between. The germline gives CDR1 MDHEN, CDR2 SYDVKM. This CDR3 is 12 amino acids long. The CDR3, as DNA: TGTGCCAGCACTCTTAAGTCTGGCGAGCAGTACTTC. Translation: CASTLKSGEQYF.

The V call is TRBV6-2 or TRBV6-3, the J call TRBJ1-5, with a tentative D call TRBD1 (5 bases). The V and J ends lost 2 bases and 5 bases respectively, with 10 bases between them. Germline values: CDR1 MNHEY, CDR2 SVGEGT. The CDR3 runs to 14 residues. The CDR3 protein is CASSYTGPHQPQHF. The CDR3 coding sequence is TGTGCCAGCAGTTACACAGGCCCGCATCAGCCCCAGCATTTT.